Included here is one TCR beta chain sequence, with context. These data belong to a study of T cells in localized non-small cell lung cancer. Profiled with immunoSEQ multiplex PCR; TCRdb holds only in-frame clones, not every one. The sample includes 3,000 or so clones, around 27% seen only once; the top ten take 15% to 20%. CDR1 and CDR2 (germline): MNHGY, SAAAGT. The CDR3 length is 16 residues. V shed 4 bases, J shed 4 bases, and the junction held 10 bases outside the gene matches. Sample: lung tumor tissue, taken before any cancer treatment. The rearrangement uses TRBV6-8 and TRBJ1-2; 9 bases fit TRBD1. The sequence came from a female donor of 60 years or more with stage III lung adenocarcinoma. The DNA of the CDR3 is TGTGCCAGCAGTTCCACCCAGACAGGGGGAATCTATGGCTACACCTTC. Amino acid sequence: CASSSTQTGGIYGYTF.